Below are 2 T cell receptor beta chains sequenced from a single sample in a study of blood T cells in healthy people across ages. For the second PCR, which ran for about 7 to 12 cycles, a sample-barcoded 5' primer and a J-beta primer mix were used. MiXCR, run by TCRdb on the 5' RACE reads, gives a single entry per CDR3 protein. The data hold about 930,000 distinct CDR3 sequences, with almost 30% observed a single time. This sample was shared with a second study, whose subject was T cells of mothers and their children.

The specimen sequenced was blood. Receptors were obtained from a woman aged 40 to 49 in good health.

This clonotype showed up many times. V gene TRBV5-1 combines with J gene TRBJ2-1; D perhaps matches TRBD2 (5 bases). V lost 0 bases, J lost 1 base, and 11 bases lay in between. This CDR3 region has 16 residues. CDR1 and CDR2 (germline): SGHRS, YFSETQ. The CDR3 sequence is CASSLAAGISYNEQFF. CDR3 in DNA: TGCGCCAGCAGCTTGGCGGCGGGTATTTCCTACAATGAGCAGTTCTTC.

This clonotype was seen many times. This chain joins TRBV4-3 and TRBJ2-7; D gene ambiguous. Trimming left V 1 base short and J 4 bases short, with 17 bases between. Germline CDR1 and CDR2: LGHNA and YSLEER. The CDR3 has 16 residues. In DNA, the CDR3 is TGCGCCAGCAGCCAAGCTCTTTATGACTTCCCTTACGAGCAGTACTTC. This encodes CASSQALYDFPYEQYF.